This TCR beta chain was captured in a study of cytomegalovirus exposure and HLA in healthy donors. The PCR made use of 60 Vbeta and 13 Jbeta primers. Data came from immunoSEQ multiplex PCR; TCRdb stores just in-frame clones and leaves some out. Here the sample spans over 100,000 clones, around three quarters being singletons. Of note for this clone: The antigen remains undetermined.

Study results and limitations: Confirmation was obtained in vitro that a few CMV-associated chains are specific for CMV antigens.

CDR1 MNHEY and CDR2 SVGAGI come from the germline V gene. This CDR3 has 13 amino acids. V was clipped by 5 bases and J by 7 bases, with 12 bases between them. The sample was PBMCs. This TCR derives from a man younger than 45 in good health and CMV-seronegative. The chain uses TRBV6-5 and TRBJ1-5, with D tentatively TRBD1 (5 bases). CDR3 amino acids: CASSLGVGQPQHF. The CDR3 DNA reads as TGTGCCAGCAGTCTAGGGGTGGGACAGCCCCAGCATTTT.